Included here is one T cell receptor (beta chain) sequence, with context. Its matching antigen is unknown. Using immunoSEQ multiplex PCR, the repertoire was profiled, and TCRdb retains in-frame clones only, with some absent. The table records approximately 60,000 clones, about 90% of them present only once. V lost 1 base to trimming and J lost 6 bases; unmatched junction nucleotides: 9. Germline-derived CDR1 and CDR2 are SGHAT and FQNNGV. The CDR3 has 16 residues. This sample is part of a study of CD4 T cells in relation to SARS-CoV-2 and coronaviruses. Study-wide results and limits: This crossreactivity analysis covered spike protein alone, no other viral proteins.

The TCR sequence derives from an adult with COVID-19. J is TRBJ2-7 and V is TRBV11-2; 10 bases fit TRBD2. Sequenced: naive CD4+ T cells from PBMCs. Subset specified: naive CD4+ T cells isolated by negative enrichment. The CDR3 sequence: CASSLVPAGGASEQYF. DNA of the CDR3: TGTGCCAGCAGCTTAGTACCAGCGGGAGGGGCCTCCGAGCAGTACTTC.